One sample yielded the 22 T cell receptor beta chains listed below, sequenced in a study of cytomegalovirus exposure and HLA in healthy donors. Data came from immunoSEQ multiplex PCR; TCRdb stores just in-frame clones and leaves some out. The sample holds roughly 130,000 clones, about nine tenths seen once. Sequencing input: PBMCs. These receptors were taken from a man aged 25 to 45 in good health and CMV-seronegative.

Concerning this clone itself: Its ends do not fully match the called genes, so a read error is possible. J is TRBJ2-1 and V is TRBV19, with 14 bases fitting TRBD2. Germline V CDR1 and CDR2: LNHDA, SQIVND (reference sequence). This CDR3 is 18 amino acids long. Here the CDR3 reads CASSPGLAGVGSYNERFF. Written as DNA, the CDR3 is TGTGCCAGTAGCCCGGGACTAGCGGGGGTAGGATCCTACAATGAGCGGTTCTTC.

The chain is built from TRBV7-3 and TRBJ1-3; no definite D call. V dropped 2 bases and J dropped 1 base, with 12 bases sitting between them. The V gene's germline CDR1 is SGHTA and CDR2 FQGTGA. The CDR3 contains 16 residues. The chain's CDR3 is CASSLGPDLSGNTIYF. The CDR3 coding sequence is TGTGCCAGCAGCTTAGGTCCCGACTTATCTGGAAACACCATATATTTT.

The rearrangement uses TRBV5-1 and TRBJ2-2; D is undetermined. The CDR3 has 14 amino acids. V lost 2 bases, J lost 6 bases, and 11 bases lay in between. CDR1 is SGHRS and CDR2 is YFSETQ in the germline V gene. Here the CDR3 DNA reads TGCGCCAGCAGCTTCGTTCTAGACGCCGGGGAGCTGTTTTTT. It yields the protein CASSFVLDAGELFF.

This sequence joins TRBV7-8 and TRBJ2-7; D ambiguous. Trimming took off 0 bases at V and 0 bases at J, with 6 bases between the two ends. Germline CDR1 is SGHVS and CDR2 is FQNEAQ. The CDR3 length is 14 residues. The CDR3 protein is CASSLAVSSYEQYF. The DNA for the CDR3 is TGTGCCAGCAGCTTAGCTGTGAGCTCCTACGAGCAGTACTTC.

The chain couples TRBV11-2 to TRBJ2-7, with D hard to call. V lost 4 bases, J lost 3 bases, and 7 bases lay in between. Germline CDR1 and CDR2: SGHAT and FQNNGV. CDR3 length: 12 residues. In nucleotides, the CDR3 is TGTGCCAGCAGCTCCTCGTACTACGAGCAGTACTTC. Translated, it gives CASSSSYYEQYF.

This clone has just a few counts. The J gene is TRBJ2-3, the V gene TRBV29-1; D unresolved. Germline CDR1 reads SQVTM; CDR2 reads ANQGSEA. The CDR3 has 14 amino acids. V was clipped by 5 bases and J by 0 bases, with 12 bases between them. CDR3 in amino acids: CSVRLRLSTDTQYF. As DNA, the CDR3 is TGCAGCGTTCGCCTCCGACTTAGCACAGATACGCAGTATTTT.

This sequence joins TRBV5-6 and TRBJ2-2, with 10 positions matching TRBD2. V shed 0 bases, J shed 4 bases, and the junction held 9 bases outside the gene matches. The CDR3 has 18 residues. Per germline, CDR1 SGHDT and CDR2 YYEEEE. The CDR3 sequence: CASSLEGLAGGFTGELFF. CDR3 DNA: TGTGCCAGCAGCTTGGAGGGTTTAGCGGGAGGTTTCACCGGGGAGCTGTTTTTT.

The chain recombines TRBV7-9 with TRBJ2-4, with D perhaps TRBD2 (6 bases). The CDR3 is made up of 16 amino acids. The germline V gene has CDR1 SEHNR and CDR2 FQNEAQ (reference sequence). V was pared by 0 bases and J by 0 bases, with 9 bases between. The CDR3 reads CASSLASGEAKNIQYF. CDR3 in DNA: TGTGCCAGCAGCTTAGCTTCGGGAGAAGCCAAAAACATTCAGTACTTC.

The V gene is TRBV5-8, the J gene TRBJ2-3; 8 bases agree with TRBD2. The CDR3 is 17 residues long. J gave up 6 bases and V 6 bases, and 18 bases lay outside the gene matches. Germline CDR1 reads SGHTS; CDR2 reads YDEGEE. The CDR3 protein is CASKQVLWREDVDTQYF. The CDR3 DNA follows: TGTGCCAGCAAGCAAGTATTGTGGCGGGAGGATGTGGATACGCAGTATTTT.

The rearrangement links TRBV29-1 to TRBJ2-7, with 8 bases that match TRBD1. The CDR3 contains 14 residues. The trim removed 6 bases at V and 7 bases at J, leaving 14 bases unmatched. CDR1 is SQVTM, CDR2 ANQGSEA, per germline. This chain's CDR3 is CSVRTGTGHAEQYF. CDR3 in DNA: TGCAGCGTACGAACCGGGACAGGTCACGCGGAGCAGTACTTC.

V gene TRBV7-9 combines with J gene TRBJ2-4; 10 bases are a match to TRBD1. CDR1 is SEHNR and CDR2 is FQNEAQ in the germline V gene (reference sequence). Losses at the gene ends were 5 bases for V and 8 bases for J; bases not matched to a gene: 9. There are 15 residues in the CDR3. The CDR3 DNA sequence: TGTGCCAGCAGCCGACCGGGACAGGGGTTTGACATTCAGTACTTC. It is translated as CASSRPGQGFDIQYF.

In nucleotides, the CDR3 is TGTGCCACCAGCAGAGCTACTTTTGGGCGTAACACCGGGGAGCTGTTTTTT. Translating gives CATSRATFGRNTGELFF. The rearrangement joins TRBV15 to TRBJ2-2; D not resolved. Per the germline V gene, CDR1 is LNHNV and CDR2 is YYDKDF (reference sequence). The V end was cut by 1 base, the J end by 2 bases, with 14 bases between. The CDR3 is made up of 17 amino acids.

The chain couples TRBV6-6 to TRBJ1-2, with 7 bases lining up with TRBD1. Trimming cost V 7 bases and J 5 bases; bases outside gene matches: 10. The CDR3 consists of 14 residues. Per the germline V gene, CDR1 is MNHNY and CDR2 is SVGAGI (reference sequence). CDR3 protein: CASTYGTATYGYTF. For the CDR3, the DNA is TGTGCCAGCACCTACGGGACAGCGACATATGGCTACACCTTC.

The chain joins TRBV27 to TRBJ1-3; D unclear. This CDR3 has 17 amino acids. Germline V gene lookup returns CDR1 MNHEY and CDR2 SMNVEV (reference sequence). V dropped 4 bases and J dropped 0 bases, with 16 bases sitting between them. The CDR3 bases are TGTGCCAGCAGTTCGTTGGCCAAATCGTTCTCTGGAAACACCATATATTTT. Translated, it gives CASSSLAKSFSGNTIYF.

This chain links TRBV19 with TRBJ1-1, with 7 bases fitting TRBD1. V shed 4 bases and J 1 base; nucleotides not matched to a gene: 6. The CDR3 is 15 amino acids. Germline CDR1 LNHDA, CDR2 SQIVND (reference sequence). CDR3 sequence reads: CASSTLDRPNTEAFF. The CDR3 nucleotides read TGTGCCAGTAGTACCTTGGACAGGCCGAACACTGAAGCTTTCTTT.

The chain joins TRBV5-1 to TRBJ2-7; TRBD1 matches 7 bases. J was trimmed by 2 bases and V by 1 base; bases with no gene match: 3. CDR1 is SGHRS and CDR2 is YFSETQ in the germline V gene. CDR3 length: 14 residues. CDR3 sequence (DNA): TGCGCCAGCAGCTTGACAGGGGAACCCTACGAGCAGTACTTC. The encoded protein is CASSLTGEPYEQYF. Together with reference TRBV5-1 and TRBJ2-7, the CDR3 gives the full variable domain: KAGVTQTPRYLIKTRGQQVTLSCSPISGHRSVSWYQQTPGQGLQFLFEYFSETQRNKGNFPGRFSGRQFSNSRSEMNVSTLELGDSALYLCASSLTGEPYEQYFGPGTRLTVT.

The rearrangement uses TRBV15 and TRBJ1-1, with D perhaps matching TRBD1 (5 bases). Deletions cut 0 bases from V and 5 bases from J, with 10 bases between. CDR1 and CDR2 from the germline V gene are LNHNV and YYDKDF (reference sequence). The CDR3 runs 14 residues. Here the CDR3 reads CATSRDRGRTEAFF. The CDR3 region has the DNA TGTGCCACCAGCAGAGATCGGGGGAGGACTGAAGCTTTCTTT. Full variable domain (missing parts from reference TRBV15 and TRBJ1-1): DAMVIQNPRYQVTQFGKPVTLSCSQTLNHNVMYWYQQKSSQAPKLLFHYYDKDFNNEADTPDNFQSRRPNTSFCFLDIRSPGLGDTAMYLCATSRDRGRTEAFFGQGTRLTVV.

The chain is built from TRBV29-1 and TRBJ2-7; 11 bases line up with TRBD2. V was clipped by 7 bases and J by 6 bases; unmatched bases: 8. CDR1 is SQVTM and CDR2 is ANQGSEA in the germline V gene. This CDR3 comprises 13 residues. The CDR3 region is CSGVAGGSGEQYF. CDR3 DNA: TGCAGCGGTGTAGCGGGAGGGTCGGGCGAGCAGTACTTC.

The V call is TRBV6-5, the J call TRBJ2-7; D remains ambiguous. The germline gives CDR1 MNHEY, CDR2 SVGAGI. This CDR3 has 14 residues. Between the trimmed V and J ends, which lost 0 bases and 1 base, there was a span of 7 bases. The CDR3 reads CASSYSQVSYEQYF. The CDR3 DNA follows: TGTGCCAGCAGTTACTCGCAGGTTTCCTACGAGCAGTACTTC.

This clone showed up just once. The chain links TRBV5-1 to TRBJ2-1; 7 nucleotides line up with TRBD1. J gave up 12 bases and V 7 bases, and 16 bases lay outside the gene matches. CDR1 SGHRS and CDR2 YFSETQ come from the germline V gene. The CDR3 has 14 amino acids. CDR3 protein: CASCTGTEVSGQFF. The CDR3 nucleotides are TGCGCCAGCTGTACCGGGACAGAAGTATCTGGGCAGTTCTTC. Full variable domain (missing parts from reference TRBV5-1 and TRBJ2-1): KAGVTQTPRYLIKTRGQQVTLSCSPISGHRSVSWYQQTPGQGLQFLFEYFSETQRNKGNFPGRFSGRQFSNSRSEMNVSTLELGDSALYLCASCTGTEVSGQFFGPGTRLTVL.

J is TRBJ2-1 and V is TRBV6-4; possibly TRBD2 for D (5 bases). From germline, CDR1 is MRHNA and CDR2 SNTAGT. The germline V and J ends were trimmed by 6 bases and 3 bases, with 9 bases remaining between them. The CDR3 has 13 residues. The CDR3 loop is CASSHGLYNEQFF. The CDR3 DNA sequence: TGTGCCAGCAGCCACGGACTCTACAATGAGCAGTTCTTC.

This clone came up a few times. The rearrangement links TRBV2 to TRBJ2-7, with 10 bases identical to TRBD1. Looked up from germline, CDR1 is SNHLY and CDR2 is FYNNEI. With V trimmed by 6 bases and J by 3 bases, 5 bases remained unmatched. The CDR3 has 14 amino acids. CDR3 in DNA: TGTGCCAGCAGCGCGGGACAGGGGAACTACGAGCAGTACTTC. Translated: CASSAGQGNYEQYF.